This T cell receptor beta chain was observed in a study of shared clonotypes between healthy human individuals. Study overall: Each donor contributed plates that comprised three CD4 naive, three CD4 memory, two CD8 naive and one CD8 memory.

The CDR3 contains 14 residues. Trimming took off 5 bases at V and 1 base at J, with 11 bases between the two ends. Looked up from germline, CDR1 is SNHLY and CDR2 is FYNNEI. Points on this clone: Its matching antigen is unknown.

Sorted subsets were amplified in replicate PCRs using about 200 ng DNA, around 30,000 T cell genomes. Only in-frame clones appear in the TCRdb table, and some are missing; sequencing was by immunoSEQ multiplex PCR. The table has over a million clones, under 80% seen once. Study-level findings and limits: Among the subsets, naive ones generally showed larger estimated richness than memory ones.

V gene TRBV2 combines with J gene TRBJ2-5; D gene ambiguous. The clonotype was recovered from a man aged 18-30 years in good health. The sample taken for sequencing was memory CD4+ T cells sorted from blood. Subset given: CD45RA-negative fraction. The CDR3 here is CASSNTGFQETQYF. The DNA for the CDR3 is TGTGCCAGCAGTAATACCGGGTTCCAAGAGACCCAGTACTTC.